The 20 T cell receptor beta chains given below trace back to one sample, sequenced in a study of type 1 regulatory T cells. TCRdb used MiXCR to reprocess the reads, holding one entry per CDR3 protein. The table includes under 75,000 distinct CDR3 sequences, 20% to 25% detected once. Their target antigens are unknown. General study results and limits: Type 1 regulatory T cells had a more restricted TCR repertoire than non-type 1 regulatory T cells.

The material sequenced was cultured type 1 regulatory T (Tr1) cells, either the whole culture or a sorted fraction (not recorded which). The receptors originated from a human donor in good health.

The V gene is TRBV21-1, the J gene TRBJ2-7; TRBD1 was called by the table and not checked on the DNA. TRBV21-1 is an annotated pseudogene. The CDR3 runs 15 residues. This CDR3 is CASTRQGEGSYEQYF. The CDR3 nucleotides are TGTGCCAGCACCAGACAGGGTGAGGGCTCCTACGAGCAGTACTTC.

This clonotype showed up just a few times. The DNA for the CDR3 is TGCAGCGTTGAGCCCACAGGGGGCGCGGTAGATGGCTACACCTTC. It translates to CSVEPTGGAVDGYTF. This chain joins TRBV29-1 and TRBJ1-2; 9 positions agree with TRBD1. This CDR3 has 15 amino acids. The germline gives CDR1 SQVTM, CDR2 ANQGSEA. Trimming took 3 bases from V and 6 from J; bases not matched to a gene: 11.

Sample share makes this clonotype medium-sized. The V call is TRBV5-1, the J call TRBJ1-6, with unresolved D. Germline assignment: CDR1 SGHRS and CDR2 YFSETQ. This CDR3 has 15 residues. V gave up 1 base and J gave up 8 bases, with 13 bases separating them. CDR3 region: CASSLNGNRDSPLHF. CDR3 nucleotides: TGCGCCAGCAGCTTGAACGGTAATCGGGATTCACCCCTCCACTTT.

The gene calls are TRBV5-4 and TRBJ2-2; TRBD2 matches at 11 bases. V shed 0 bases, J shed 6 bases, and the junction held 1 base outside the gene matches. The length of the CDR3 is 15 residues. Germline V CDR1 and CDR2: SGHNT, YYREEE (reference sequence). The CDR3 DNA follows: TGTGCCAGCAGCTTGGTTAGCGGGAGGGCCGGGGAGCTGTTTTTT. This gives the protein CASSLVSGRAGELFF.

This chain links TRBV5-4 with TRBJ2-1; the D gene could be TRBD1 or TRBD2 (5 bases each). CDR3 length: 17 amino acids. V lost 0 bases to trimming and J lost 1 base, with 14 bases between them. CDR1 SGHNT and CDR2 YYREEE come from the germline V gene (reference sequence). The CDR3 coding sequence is TGTGCCAGCAGCTTGGTTCCGAGGGGTGGATCCTACAATGAGCAGTTCTTC. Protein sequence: CASSLVPRGGSYNEQFF.

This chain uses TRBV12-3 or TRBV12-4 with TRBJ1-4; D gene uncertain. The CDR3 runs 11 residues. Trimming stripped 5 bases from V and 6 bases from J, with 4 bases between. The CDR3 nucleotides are TGTGCCAGCAGTGGGGATGAAAAACTGTTTTTT. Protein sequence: CASSGDEKLFF.

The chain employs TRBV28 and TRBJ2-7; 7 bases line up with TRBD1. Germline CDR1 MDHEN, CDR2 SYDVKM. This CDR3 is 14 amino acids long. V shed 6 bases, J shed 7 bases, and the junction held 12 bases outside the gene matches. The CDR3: CASRSGAGGSEQYF. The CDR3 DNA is TGTGCCAGCAGGTCCGGTGCAGGGGGAAGTGAGCAGTACTTC.

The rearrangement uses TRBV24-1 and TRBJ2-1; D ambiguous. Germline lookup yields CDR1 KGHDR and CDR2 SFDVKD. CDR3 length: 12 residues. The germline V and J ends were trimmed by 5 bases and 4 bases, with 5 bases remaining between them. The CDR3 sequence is CATSGVYNEQFF. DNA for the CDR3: TGTGCCACCAGTGGTGTTTACAATGAGCAGTTCTTC.

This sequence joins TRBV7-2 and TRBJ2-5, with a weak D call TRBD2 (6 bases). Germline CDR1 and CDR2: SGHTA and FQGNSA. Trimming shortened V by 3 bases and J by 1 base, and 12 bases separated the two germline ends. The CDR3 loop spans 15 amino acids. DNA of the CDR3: TGTGCCAGCAGCTTTAATAGCGGATTCCAAGAGACCCAGTACTTC. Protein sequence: CASSFNSGFQETQYF.

The CDR3: CASSQGQGATGNTIYF. The CDR3 DNA sequence: TGTGCCAGCTCGCAGGGACAGGGGGCGACTGGAAACACCATATATTTT. The rearrangement uses TRBV18 and TRBJ1-3; 12 bases match TRBD1. After removal of 6 bases from V and 2 bases from J, the junction contained 5 bases not matched to a gene. Germline loops: CDR1 KGHSH, CDR2 LQKENI. CDR3 length: 16 amino acids.

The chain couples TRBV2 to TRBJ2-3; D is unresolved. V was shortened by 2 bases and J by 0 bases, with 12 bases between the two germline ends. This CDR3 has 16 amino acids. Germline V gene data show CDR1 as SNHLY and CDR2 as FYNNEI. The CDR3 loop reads CASSEFGLVSTDTQYF. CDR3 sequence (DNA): TGTGCCAGCAGTGAATTTGGGCTTGTTAGCACAGATACGCAGTATTTT.

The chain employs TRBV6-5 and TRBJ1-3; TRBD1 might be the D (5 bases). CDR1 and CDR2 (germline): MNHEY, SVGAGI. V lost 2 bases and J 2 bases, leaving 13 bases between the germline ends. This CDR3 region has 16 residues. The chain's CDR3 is CASSYGAAATGNTIYF. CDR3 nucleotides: TGTGCCAGCAGTTACGGGGCAGCAGCCACTGGAAACACCATATATTTT.

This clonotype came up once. CDR3 nucleotides: TGCAGCGTCCCCGGGGGTGGCAAAAACATTCAGTACTTC. Its translation: CSVPGGGKNIQYF. The chain couples TRBV29-1 to TRBJ2-4; a weak D match, TRBD2 (6 bases). The germline V gene encodes CDR1 SQVTM and CDR2 ANQGSEA. The V gene lost 6 bases and the J gene lost 3 bases, with 12 bases spanning the gap. CDR3 length: 13 amino acids.

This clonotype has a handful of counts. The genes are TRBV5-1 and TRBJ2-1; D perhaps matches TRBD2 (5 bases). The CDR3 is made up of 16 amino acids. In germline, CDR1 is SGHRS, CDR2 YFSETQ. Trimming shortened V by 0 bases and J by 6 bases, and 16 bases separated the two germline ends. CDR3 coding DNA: TGCGCCAGCAGCTTGGCGGGGAGAACGAATTCCAATGAGCAGTTCTTC. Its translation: CASSLAGRTNSNEQFF.

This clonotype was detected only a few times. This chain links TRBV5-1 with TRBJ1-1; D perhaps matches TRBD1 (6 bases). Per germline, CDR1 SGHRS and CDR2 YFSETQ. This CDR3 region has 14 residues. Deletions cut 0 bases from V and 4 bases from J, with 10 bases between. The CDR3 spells CASSLVQGFTEAFF. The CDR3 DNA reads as TGCGCCAGCAGCTTGGTTCAGGGGTTCACTGAAGCTTTCTTT.

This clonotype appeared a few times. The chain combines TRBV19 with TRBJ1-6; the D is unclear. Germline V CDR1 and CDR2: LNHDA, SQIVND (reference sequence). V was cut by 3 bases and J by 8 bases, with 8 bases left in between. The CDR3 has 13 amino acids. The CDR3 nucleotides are TGTGCCAGTAGTATGGAGCCATATTCACCCCTCCACTTT. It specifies CASSMEPYSPLHF.

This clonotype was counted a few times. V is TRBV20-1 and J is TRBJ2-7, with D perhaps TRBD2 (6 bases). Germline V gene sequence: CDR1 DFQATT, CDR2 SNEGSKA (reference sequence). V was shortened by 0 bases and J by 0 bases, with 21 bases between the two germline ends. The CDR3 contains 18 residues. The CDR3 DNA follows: TGCAGTGCTAGAGATCTGGGTCTTCTAGCGCCAAACTCCTACGAGCAGTACTTC. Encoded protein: CSARDLGLLAPNSYEQYF.

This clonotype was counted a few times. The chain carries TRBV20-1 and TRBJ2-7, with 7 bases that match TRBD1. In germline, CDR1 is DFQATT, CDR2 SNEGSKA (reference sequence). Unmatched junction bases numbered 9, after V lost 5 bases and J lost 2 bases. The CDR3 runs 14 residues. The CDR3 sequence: CSAFRQGSPYEQYF. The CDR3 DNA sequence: TGCAGTGCTTTTCGACAGGGTAGTCCCTACGAGCAGTACTTC.

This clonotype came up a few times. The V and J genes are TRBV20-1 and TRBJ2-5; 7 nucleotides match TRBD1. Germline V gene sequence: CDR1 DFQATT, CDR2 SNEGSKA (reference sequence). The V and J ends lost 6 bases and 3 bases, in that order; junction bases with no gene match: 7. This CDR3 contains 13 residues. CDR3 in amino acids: CSAFGQEKETQYF. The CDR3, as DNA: TGCAGTGCCTTCGGACAGGAAAAAGAGACCCAGTACTTC.

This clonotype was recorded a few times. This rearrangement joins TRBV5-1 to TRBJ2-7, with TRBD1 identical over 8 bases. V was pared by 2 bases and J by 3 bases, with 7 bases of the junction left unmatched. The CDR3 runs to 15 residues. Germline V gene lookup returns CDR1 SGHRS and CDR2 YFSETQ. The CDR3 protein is CASSLPGQGIYEQYF. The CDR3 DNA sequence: TGCGCCAGCAGCTTACCAGGACAGGGTATCTACGAGCAGTACTTC.